Following are 32 T cell receptor beta chains from one sample sequenced in a study of blood T cell repertoires in COVID-19. Assay used: immunoSEQ multiplex PCR; TCRdb lists only in-frame clones, some missing. The sample consists of roughly 500,000 clones, approximately 85% of them appearing once. The source material was peripheral blood. The receptors were sampled from a human donor in a cohort sampled during active COVID-19.

This clone was counted once. The chain uses TRBV19 and TRBJ1-5, with D hard to call. Germline lookup yields CDR1 LNHDA and CDR2 SQIVND (reference sequence). The germline V and J ends were trimmed by 4 bases and 0 bases, with 7 bases remaining between them. CDR3 size: 14 residues. In nucleotides, the CDR3 is TGTGCCAGTAGTACCTACTTTAGCAATCAGCCCCAGCATTTT. Amino acids: CASSTYFSNQPQHF.

The chain has TRBV4-3 and TRBJ1-4, with TRBD1 matching over 9 bases. The CDR3 is 16 amino acids. Germline CDR1 reads LGHNA; CDR2 reads YSLEER. V dropped 0 bases and J dropped 8; count of bases not matched to a gene: 7. CDR3 residues: CASSQERGQGVEKLFF. The CDR3 region has the DNA TGCGCCAGCAGCCAAGAACGGGGACAGGGAGTCGAAAAACTGTTTTTT.

This clone was detected only a few times. This chain connects TRBV28 to TRBJ1-1; no clear D. Germline V CDR1 and CDR2: MDHEN, SYDVKM. V lost 2 bases to trimming and J lost 6 bases, with 13 bases between them. The CDR3 is made up of 14 amino acids. The DNA of the CDR3 is TGTGCCAGCAGTTTAAGACCCCGGCGGGCTGAAGCTTTCTTT. Its translation is CASSLRPRRAEAFF. Based on the CDR3 plus reference TRBV28 and TRBJ1-1, the full variable domain is DVKVTQSSRYLVKRTGEKVFLECVQDMDHENMFWYRQDPGLGLRLIYFSYDVKMKEKGDIPEGYSVSREKKERFSLILESASTNQTSMYLCASSLRPRRAEAFFGQGTRLTVV.

The CDR3 sequence is CASSLRAQRNEKLFF. In DNA, the CDR3 is TGCGCCAGCAGCCTCAGGGCCCAACGAAATGAAAAACTGTTTTTT. The genes are TRBV5-1 and TRBJ1-4; a weak D match, TRBD1 (5 bases). This CDR3 contains 15 residues. Germline loops: CDR1 SGHRS, CDR2 YFSETQ. V lost 4 bases, J lost 5 bases, and 15 bases lay in between.

This rearrangement joins TRBV9 to TRBJ2-7; perhaps TRBD2 as D (5 bases). Looked up from germline, CDR1 is SGDLS and CDR2 is YYNGEE. With 0 bases removed from V and 6 bases from J, the gap between germline ends came to 13 bases. The CDR3 loop spans 14 amino acids. CDR3: CASSVGAHRGEQYF. In DNA form, the CDR3 reads TGTGCCAGCAGCGTAGGGGCCCATCGGGGCGAGCAGTACTTC.

The gene calls are TRBV4-3 and TRBJ2-1; 7 positions agree with TRBD2. This CDR3 has 14 residues. CDR1 LGHNA and CDR2 YSLEER come from the germline V gene. The trim removed 2 bases at V and 5 bases at J, leaving 3 bases unmatched. The CDR3 region has the DNA TGCGCCAGCAGCCAACAACTAGCGAACAATGAGCAGTTCTTC. Amino acids: CASSQQLANNEQFF.

The chain links TRBV6-5 to TRBJ2-1; D perhaps matches TRBD1 (6 bases). CDR3 length equals 11 residues. V gave up 8 bases and J gave up 5 bases, with 7 bases separating them. Germline CDR1 is MNHEY and CDR2 is SVGAGI. The DNA for the CDR3 is TGTGCCAGCCACAGGGACAATGAGCAGTTCTTC. Protein product: CASHRDNEQFF.

The gene calls are TRBV6-1 and TRBJ2-7; 10 bases line up with TRBD2. The length of the CDR3 is 16 residues. The V gene end was trimmed by 2 bases and the J gene end by 8 bases; junction bases not matched to a gene: 12. Germline V gene data show CDR1 as MNHNS and CDR2 as SASEGT. The CDR3 DNA reads as TGTGCCAGCAGTGAATTGGGATGGACTAGCGGAAGCCAGCAGTACTTC. Its translation is CASSELGWTSGSQQYF.

This clone was observed a handful of times. The genes are TRBV19 and TRBJ1-2; TRBD1 might be the D (6 bases). This CDR3 spans 13 amino acids. V lost 5 bases and J 11 bases, leaving 18 bases between the germline ends. Germline V gene data show CDR1 as LNHDA and CDR2 as SQIVND (reference sequence). This chain's CDR3 is CASSGQPVGSYTF. Written as DNA, the CDR3 is TGTGCCAGTAGTGGACAGCCAGTAGGAAGTTACACCTTC.

This clone has just one count. The chain is built from TRBV27 and TRBJ2-3; no reliable D call. Germline CDR1 and CDR2: MNHEY and SMNVEV (reference sequence). V lost 0 bases to trimming and J lost 4 bases, with 14 bases between them. This CDR3 comprises 16 residues. This CDR3 reads CASSLSRRPSPDTQYF. The CDR3 DNA follows: TGTGCCAGCAGTTTATCGAGGCGGCCGAGCCCAGATACGCAGTATTTT.

The chain recombines TRBV6-1 with TRBJ1-2, with a possible D match to TRBD1 (5 bases). V dropped 3 bases and J dropped 4 bases, with 12 bases sitting between them. From germline, CDR1 is MNHNS and CDR2 SASEGT. The CDR3 is 14 amino acids. The CDR3 reads CASSEWQGGYGYTF. The CDR3 nucleotides read TGTGCCAGCAGTGAGTGGCAGGGAGGCTATGGCTACACCTTC.

V gene TRBV14 combines with J gene TRBJ2-3; a weak D match, TRBD1 (6 bases). The V gene lost 4 bases and the J gene lost 4 bases, with 12 bases spanning the gap. There are 14 residues in the CDR3. Looked up from germline, CDR1 is SGHDN and CDR2 is FVKESK. The CDR3 nucleotides are TGTGCCAGCAGCCTTCGCCCAGGGGCAGATACGCAGTATTTT. It yields the protein CASSLRPGADTQYF.

This chain joins TRBV28 and TRBJ1-5; D is unresolved. CDR1 is MDHEN and CDR2 is SYDVKM in the germline V gene. V was clipped by 4 bases and J by 4 bases, with 17 bases between them. The CDR3 covers 16 residues. CDR3 loop: CASSSQFGTGNQPQHF. CDR3 in DNA: TGTGCCAGCAGTTCACAATTCGGAACGGGGAATCAGCCCCAGCATTTT.

The J gene is TRBJ2-1, the V gene TRBV7-6, with a possible D match to TRBD1 (6 bases). The germline CDR1 and CDR2 sequences are SGHVS and FNYEAQ. The CDR3 runs 17 residues. V shed 1 base and J shed 4 bases, with 17 bases lying between them. This CDR3 reads CASSLDRGGARYNEQFF. DNA for the CDR3: TGTGCCAGCAGCTTAGACCGAGGGGGAGCTAGGTACAATGAGCAGTTCTTC.

The gene calls are TRBV9 and TRBJ2-1; D is perhaps TRBD2 (6 bases). Per germline, CDR1 SGDLS and CDR2 YYNGEE. This CDR3 has 17 residues. With 2 bases removed from V and 0 bases from J, the gap between germline ends came to 15 bases. CDR3 loop: CASSVGLASTSYNEQFF. The CDR3 DNA sequence: TGTGCCAGCAGCGTGGGACTTGCGTCTACCTCCTACAATGAGCAGTTCTTC.

The chain employs TRBV4-2 and TRBJ2-2, with D perhaps TRBD1 (5 bases). Germline V gene lookup returns CDR1 LGHNA and CDR2 YNFKEQ. V shed 4 bases and J shed 1 base, with 7 bases lying between them. CDR3 length: 14 amino acids. The CDR3 reads CASSRGQNTGELFF. The DNA of the CDR3 is TGTGCCAGCAGCCGAGGACAGAACACCGGGGAGCTGTTTTTT.

The V call is TRBV7-9, the J call TRBJ2-2, with 12 bases that match TRBD2. V trimming: 5 bases; J trimming: 8 bases; junction bases outside the gene matches: 3. Germline values: CDR1 SEHNR, CDR2 FQNEAQ (reference sequence). This CDR3 has 14 amino acids. In DNA form, the CDR3 reads TGTGCCAGCAGCAAGACTAGCGGGAGAGGGGAGCTGTTTTTT. Translated: CASSKTSGRGELFF.

This clone was counted between two and nine times. The chain recombines TRBV6-5 with TRBJ1-6; tentative D call: TRBD1 (5 bases). Germline values: CDR1 MNHEY, CDR2 SVGAGI. There are 14 residues in the CDR3. V was shortened by 1 base and J by 8 bases, with 9 bases between the two germline ends. The DNA for the CDR3 is TGTGCCAGCAGTTACTGGGGAGGGGATTCACCCCTCCACTTT. Amino acids: CASSYWGGDSPLHF.

The rearrangement joins TRBV6-2 or TRBV6-3 to TRBJ2-7; 12 bases fit TRBD2. CDR1 is MNHEY and CDR2 is SVGEGT in the germline V gene. The junction had 6 bases not matched to a gene; V was cut back by 6 bases and J by 0 bases. The length of the CDR3 is 16 residues. CDR3 nucleotide sequence: TGTGCCAGCAGCTGGACTAGCGGGAACTTCTCCTACGAGCAGTACTTC. It translates to CASSWTSGNFSYEQYF.

This chain uses TRBV19 with TRBJ2-7; TRBD1 agrees at 8 bases. Germline CDR1 is LNHDA and CDR2 is SQIVND (reference sequence). The CDR3 is 15 amino acids. Germline trimming cut 1 base from V and 5 bases from J; bases unmatched to any gene: 7. The CDR3 sequence: CASSIGGTGGDEQYF. The CDR3 DNA reads as TGTGCCAGTAGTATAGGCGGGACAGGCGGCGACGAGCAGTACTTC.

As concerns this clone: Distinct nucleotide sequences in the sample also encode this CDR3. V and J are TRBV6-5 and TRBJ2-5; TRBD2 matches 11 bases. V lost 5 bases, J lost 1 base, and 3 bases stayed unmatched. CDR3 length equals 15 residues. The germline V gene has CDR1 MNHEY and CDR2 SVGAGI. The CDR3 here is CASSPLAGGQETQYF. DNA of the CDR3: TGTGCCAGCAGTCCTCTAGCGGGAGGCCAAGAGACCCAGTACTTC.

DNA for the CDR3: TGTGCCATACAACTGGGGCTAGCGGGATATTGGGAGCAGTACTTC. This encodes CAIQLGLAGYWEQYF. The chain employs TRBV28 and TRBJ2-7; 9 bases are a match to TRBD2. Germline CDR1 and CDR2: MDHEN and SYDVKM. CDR3 length: 15 residues. The trim removed 10 bases at V and 7 bases at J, leaving 17 bases unmatched. Variable domain in full (rest from reference TRBV28 and TRBJ2-7): DVKVTQSSRYLVKRTGEKVFLECVQDMDHENMFWYRQDPGLGLRLIYFSYDVKMKEKGDIPEGYSVSREKKERFSLILESASTNQTSMYLCAIQLGLAGYWEQYFGPGTRLTVT.

This clone was counted only a few times. The V gene is TRBV7-2, the J gene TRBJ1-6, with D perhaps TRBD1 (5 bases). The V and J ends lost 3 bases and 8 bases respectively, with 14 bases between them. The V gene's germline CDR1 is SGHTA and CDR2 FQGNSA. This CDR3 has 15 amino acids. The DNA for the CDR3 is TGTGCCAGCAGCTTGGGGGGTATCGATTATTCACCCCTCCACTTT. Its protein is CASSLGGIDYSPLHF.

This clone has a handful of counts. The chain couples TRBV11-2 to TRBJ2-5; a possible D gene is TRBD2 (5 bases). This CDR3 spans 18 amino acids. The germline V gene has CDR1 SGHAT and CDR2 FQNNGV. Trimming left V 2 bases short and J 2 bases short, with 21 bases between. DNA of the CDR3: TGTGCCAGCAGCTTAACCGGACGCGCGGGTTCTATTCAAGAGACCCAGTACTTC. This sequence encodes CASSLTGRAGSIQETQYF.

This clone came up once. V and J are TRBV9 and TRBJ1-1; TRBD1 agrees at 12 bases. The CDR3 loop spans 18 amino acids. The J segment lost 1 base and the V segment lost 0 bases, leaving 7 bases of the junction unmatched. CDR1 is SGDLS and CDR2 is YYNGEE in the germline V gene. The CDR3 DNA is TGTGCCAGCAGCGTAGCGGGACAGGGGGCTCTAAGGAACACTGAAGCTTTCTTT. Translating it yields CASSVAGQGALRNTEAFF.

This clone turned up a few times. This sequence joins TRBV30 and TRBJ1-5; 10 nucleotides align to TRBD1. Germline assignment: CDR1 GTSNPN and CDR2 SVGIG (reference sequence). The CDR3 loop spans 15 amino acids. The V and J ends lost 5 bases and 5 bases, in that order; junction bases with no gene match: 9. This CDR3 reads CAWGLDRGHDQPQHF. As DNA, the CDR3 is TGTGCCTGGGGGCTCGACAGGGGGCACGATCAGCCCCAGCATTTT.

V gene TRBV19 combines with J gene TRBJ1-1; no firm D call. The V and J ends lost 0 bases and 7 bases respectively, with 9 bases between them. CDR1 and CDR2 from the germline V gene are LNHDA and SQIVND (reference sequence). This CDR3 spans 13 amino acids. The CDR3, as DNA: TGTGCCAGTAGTATAGATCGGGGTGTTGAAGCTTTCTTT. Protein: CASSIDRGVEAFF.

This clone came up a few times. The chain carries TRBV9 and TRBJ1-2; 9 positions match TRBD1. The CDR3 runs to 16 residues. With 1 base clipped from V and 6 bases from J, the junction kept 10 bases outside the gene matches. The V gene's germline CDR1 is SGDLS and CDR2 YYNGEE. The CDR3 sequence: CASSVSTGDRDDGYTF. DNA for the CDR3: TGTGCCAGCAGCGTATCTACCGGGGACAGGGACGATGGCTACACCTTC.

The chain recombines TRBV27 with TRBJ2-6; D is unclear. This CDR3 contains 14 residues. From germline, CDR1 is MNHEY and CDR2 SMNVEV (reference sequence). V was clipped by 6 bases and J by 2 bases, with 8 bases between them. CDR3: CASRTATGANVLTF. CDR3 sequence (DNA): TGTGCCAGCAGAACAGCAACTGGGGCCAACGTCCTGACTTTC.

V and J are TRBV4-3 and TRBJ2-3, with D possibly matching TRBD2 (5 bases). This CDR3 has 13 amino acids. Germline CDR1 is LGHNA and CDR2 is YSLEER. V gave up 3 bases and J gave up 4 bases, with 8 bases separating them. In nucleotides, the CDR3 is TGCGCCAGCAGCCACCAGAGGGCAGATACGCAGTATTTT. Its translation: CASSHQRADTQYF.

V is TRBV7-2 and J is TRBJ2-1, with a possible D match to TRBD2 (5 bases). The CDR3 loop spans 19 amino acids. Germline values: CDR1 SGHTA, CDR2 FQGNSA. V was clipped by 2 bases and J by 0 bases, with 20 bases between them. CDR3 bases: TGTGCCAGCAGCTTATATCCCATCACCGGGGTCGGCTCCTACAATGAGCAGTTCTTC. Its translation: CASSLYPITGVGSYNEQFF.

The chain joins TRBV5-6 to TRBJ2-7, with D tentatively TRBD2 (6 bases). V was cut by 4 bases and J by 4 bases, with 18 bases left in between. This CDR3 spans 15 amino acids. Germline-derived CDR1 and CDR2 are SGHDT and YYEEEE. The CDR3 spells CASSPGPLGGYEQYF. Written as DNA, the CDR3 is TGTGCCAGCAGCCCGGGGCCGCTTGGGGGGTACGAGCAGTACTTC. The complete variable domain, with remaining parts taken from reference TRBV5-6 and TRBJ2-7, reads DAGVTQSPTHLIKTRGQQVTLRCSPKSGHDTVSWYQQALGQGPQFIFQYYEEEERQRGNFPDRFSGHQFPNYSSELNVNALLLGDSALYLCASSPGPLGGYEQYFGPGTRLTVT.